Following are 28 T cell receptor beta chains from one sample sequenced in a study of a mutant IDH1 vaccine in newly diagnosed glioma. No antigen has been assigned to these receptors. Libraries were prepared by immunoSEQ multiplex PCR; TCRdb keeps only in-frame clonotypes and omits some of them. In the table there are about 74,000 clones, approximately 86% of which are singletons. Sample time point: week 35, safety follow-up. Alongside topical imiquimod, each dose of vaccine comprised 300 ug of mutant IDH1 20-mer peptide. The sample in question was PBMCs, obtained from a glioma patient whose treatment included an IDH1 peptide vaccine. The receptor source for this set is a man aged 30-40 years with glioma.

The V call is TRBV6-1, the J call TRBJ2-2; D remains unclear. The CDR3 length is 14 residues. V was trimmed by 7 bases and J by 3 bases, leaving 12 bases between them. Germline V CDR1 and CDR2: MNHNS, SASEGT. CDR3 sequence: CASKLELDTGELFF. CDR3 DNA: TGTGCCAGCAAGCTCGAACTCGACACCGGGGAGCTGTTTTTT.

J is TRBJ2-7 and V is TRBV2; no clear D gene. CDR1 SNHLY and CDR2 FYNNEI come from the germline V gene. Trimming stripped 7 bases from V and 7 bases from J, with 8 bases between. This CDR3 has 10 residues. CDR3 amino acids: CASNDGEQYF. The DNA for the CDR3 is TGTGCCAGCAACGACGGGGAGCAGTACTTC.

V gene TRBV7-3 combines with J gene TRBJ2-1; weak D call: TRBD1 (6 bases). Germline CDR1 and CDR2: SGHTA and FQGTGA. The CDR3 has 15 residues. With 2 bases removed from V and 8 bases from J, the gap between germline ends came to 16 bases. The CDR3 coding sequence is TGTGCCAGCAGCTTATCTAGGGACATTTCGGATGAGCAGTTCTTC. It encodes CASSLSRDISDEQFF.

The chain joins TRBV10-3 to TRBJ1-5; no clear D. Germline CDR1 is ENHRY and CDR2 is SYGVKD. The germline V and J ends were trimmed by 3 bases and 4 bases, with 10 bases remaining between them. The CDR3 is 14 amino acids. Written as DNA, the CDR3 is TGTGCCATCAGTGAAAGCATGACGAATCAGCCCCAGCATTTT. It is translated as CAISESMTNQPQHF.

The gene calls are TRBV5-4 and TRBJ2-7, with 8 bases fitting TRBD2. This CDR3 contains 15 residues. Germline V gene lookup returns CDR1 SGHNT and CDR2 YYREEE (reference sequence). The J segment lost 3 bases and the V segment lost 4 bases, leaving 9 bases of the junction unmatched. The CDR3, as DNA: TGTGCCAGCAGCCTGCTCGGGGGGGCAAGCTACGAGCAGTACTTC. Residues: CASSLLGGASYEQYF.

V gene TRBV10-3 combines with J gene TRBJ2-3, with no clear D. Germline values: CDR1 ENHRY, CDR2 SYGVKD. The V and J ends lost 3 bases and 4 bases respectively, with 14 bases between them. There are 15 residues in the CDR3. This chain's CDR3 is CAISDSRVLADTQYF. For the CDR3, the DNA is TGTGCCATCAGTGATAGTAGGGTTCTGGCAGATACGCAGTATTTT.

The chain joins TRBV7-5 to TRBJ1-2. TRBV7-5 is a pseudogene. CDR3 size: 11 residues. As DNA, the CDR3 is TGTGTCAGAAGCTTAGAAGGAGACGACACCTTC. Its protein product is CVRSLEGDDTF.

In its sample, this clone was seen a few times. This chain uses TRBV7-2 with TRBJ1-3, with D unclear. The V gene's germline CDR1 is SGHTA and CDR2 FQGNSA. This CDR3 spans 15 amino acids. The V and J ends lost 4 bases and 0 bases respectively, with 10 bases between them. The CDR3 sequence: CASSWNTVSGNTIYF. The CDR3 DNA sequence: TGTGCCAGCAGCTGGAATACGGTCTCTGGAAACACCATATATTTT.

CDR3 in DNA: TGTGCCAGTAGTATAAACCCGGGCGCGAACACTGAAGCTTTCTTT. This translates into CASSINPGANTEAFF. The V gene is TRBV19, the J gene TRBJ1-1; D uncertain. CDR3 length: 15 residues. CDR1 and CDR2 (germline): LNHDA, SQIVND (reference sequence). Trimming left V 2 bases short and J 1 base short, with 11 bases between.

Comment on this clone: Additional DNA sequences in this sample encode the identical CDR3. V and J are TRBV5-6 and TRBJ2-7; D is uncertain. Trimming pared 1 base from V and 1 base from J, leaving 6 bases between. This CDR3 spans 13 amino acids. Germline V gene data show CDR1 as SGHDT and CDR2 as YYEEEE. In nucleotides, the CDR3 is TGTGCCAGCAGCTTGACAGAGTCCTACGAGCAGTACTTC. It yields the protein CASSLTESYEQYF.

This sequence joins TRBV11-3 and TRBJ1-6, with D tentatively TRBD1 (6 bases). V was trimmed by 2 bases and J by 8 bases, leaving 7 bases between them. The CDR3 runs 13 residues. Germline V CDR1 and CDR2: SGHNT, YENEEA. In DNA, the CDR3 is TGTGCCAGCAGCTTAAACAGGGATTCACCCCTCCACTTT. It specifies CASSLNRDSPLHF.

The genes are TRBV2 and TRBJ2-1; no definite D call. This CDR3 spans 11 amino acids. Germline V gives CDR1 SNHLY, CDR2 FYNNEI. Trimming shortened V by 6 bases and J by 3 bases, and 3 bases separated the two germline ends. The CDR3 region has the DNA TGTGCCAGCAGGAACTACAATGAGCAGTTCTTC. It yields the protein CASRNYNEQFF.

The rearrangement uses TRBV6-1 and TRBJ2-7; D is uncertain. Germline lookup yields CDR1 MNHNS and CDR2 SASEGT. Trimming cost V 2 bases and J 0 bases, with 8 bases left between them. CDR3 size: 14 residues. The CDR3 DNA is TGTGCCAGCAGTGAAAAGGGTCACTCCTACGAGCAGTACTTC. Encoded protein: CASSEKGHSYEQYF.

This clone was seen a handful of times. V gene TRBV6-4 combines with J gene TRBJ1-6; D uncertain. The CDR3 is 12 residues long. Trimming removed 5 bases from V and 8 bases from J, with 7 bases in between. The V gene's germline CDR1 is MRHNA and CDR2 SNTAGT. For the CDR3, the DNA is TGTGCCAGCAGTTGGTCCCATTCACCCCTCCACTTT. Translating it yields CASSWSHSPLHF.

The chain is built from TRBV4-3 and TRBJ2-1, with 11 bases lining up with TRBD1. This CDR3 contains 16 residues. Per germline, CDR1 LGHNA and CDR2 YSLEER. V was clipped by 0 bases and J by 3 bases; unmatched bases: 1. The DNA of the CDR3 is TGCGCCAGCAGCCAAGATGGGACAGGGGGCTACAATGAGCAGTTCTTC. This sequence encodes CASSQDGTGGYNEQFF.

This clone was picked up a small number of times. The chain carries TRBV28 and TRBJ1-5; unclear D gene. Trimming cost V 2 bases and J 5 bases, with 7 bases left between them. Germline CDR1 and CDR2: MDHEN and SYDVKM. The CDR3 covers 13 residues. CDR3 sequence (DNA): TGTGCCAGCAGTTTAGGGGTGGATCAGCCCCAGCATTTT. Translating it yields CASSLGVDQPQHF. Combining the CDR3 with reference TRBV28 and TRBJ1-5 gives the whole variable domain DVKVTQSSRYLVKRTGEKVFLECVQDMDHENMFWYRQDPGLGLRLIYFSYDVKMKEKGDIPEGYSVSREKKERFSLILESASTNQTSMYLCASSLGVDQPQHFGDGTRLSIL.

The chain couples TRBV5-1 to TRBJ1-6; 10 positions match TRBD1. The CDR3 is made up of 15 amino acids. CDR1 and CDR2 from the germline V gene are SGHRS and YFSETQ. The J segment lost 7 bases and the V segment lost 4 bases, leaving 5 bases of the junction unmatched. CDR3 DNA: TGCGCCAGCAGCGGTAGGACAGGGGGAAATTCACCCCTCCACTTT. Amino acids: CASSGRTGGNSPLHF.

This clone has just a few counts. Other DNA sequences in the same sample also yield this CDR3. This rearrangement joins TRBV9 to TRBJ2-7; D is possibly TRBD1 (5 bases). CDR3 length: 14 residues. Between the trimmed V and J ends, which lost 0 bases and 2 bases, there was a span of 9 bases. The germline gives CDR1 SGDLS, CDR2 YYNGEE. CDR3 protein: CASSVGQGTYEQYF. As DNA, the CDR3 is TGTGCCAGCAGCGTAGGGCAGGGCACCTACGAGCAGTACTTC.

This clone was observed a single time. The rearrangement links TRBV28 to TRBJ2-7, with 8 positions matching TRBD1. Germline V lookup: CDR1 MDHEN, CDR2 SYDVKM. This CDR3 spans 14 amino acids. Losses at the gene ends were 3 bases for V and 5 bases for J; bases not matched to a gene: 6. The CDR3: CASSLPRGPDEQYF. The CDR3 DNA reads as TGTGCCAGCAGTTTGCCCAGGGGGCCTGACGAGCAGTACTTC.

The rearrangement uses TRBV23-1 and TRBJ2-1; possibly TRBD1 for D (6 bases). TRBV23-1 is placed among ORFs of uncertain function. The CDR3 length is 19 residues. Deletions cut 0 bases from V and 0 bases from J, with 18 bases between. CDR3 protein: CASSQSGAGRHSSYNEQFF. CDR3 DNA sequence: TGCGCCAGCAGTCAATCGGGGGCCGGGCGACATAGCTCCTACAATGAGCAGTTCTTC.

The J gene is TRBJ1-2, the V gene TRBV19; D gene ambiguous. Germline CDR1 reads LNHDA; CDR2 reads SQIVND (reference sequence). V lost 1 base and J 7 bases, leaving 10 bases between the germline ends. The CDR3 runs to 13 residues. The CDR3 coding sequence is TGTGCCAGTAGTATAGGGGGATCAGGTGGCTACACCTTC. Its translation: CASSIGGSGGYTF.

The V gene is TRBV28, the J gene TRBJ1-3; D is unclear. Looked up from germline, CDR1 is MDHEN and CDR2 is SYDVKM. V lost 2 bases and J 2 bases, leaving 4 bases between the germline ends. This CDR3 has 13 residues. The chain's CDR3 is CASSLTAGNTIYF. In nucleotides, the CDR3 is TGTGCCAGCAGTTTAACCGCTGGAAACACCATATATTTT. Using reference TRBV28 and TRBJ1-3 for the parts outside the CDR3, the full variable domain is DVKVTQSSRYLVKRTGEKVFLECVQDMDHENMFWYRQDPGLGLRLIYFSYDVKMKEKGDIPEGYSVSREKKERFSLILESASTNQTSMYLCASSLTAGNTIYFGEGSWLTVV.

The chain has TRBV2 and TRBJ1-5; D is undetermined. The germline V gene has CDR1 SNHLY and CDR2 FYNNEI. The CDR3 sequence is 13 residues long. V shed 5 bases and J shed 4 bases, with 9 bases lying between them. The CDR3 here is CASSKMGNQPQHF. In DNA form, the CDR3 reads TGTGCCAGCAGTAAGATGGGAAATCAGCCCCAGCATTTT.

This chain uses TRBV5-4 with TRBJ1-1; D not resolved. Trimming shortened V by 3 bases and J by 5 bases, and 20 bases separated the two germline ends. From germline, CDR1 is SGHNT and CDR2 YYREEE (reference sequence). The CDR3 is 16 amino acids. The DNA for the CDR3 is TGTGCCAGCAGCTCCCGAAGCTTCGGGTTAAGAACTGAAGCTTTCTTT. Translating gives CASSSRSFGLRTEAFF. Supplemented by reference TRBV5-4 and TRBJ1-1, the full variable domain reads ETGVTQSPTHLIKTRGQQVTLRCSSQSGHNTVSWYQQALGQGPQFIFQYYREEENGRGNFPPRFSGLQFPNYSSELNVNALELDDSALYLCASSSRSFGLRTEAFFGQGTRLTVV.

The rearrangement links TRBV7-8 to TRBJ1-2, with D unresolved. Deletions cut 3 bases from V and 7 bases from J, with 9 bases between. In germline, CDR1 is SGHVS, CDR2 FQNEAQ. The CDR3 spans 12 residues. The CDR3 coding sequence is TGTGCCAGCAGCTTTCCGAGGAGTGGCTACACCTTC. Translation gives CASSFPRSGYTF.

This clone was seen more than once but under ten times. The CDR3 region is CSKGRAYEQYF. The CDR3 bases are TGCAGTAAAGGCAGAGCCTACGAGCAGTACTTC. The J gene is TRBJ2-7, the V gene TRBV20-1; D is uncertain. This CDR3 spans 11 amino acids. V was shortened by 8 bases and J by 2 bases, with 10 bases between the two germline ends. The germline V gene has CDR1 DFQATT and CDR2 SNEGSKA (reference sequence).

The CDR3 region is CASSLEPGSGNTIYF. The CDR3 DNA follows: TGTGCCAGCAGCTTAGAGCCAGGGTCTGGAAACACCATATATTTT. The rearrangement uses TRBV7-6 and TRBJ1-3, with D possibly matching TRBD1 (5 bases). The CDR3 is 15 residues long. Per the germline V gene, CDR1 is SGHVS and CDR2 is FNYEAQ. Trimming stripped 1 base from V and 1 base from J, with 8 bases between.

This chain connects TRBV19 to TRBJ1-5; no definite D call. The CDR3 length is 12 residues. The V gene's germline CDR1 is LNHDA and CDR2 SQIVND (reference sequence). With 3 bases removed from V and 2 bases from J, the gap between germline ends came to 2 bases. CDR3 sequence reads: CASSMGNQPQHF. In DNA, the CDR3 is TGTGCCAGTAGTATGGGCAATCAGCCCCAGCATTTT. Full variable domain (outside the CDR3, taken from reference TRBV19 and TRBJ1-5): DGGITQSPKYLFRKEGQNVTLSCEQNLNHDAMYWYRQDPGQGLRLIYYSQIVNDFQKGDIAEGYSVSREKKESFPLTVTSAQKNPTAFYLCASSMGNQPQHFGDGTRLSIL.